This T cell receptor beta chain was captured by sequencing in a study of human T cells and chemical hapten exposure. Study-wide context: Among samples, TCR yields varied mainly because of small differences in pooled library volume.

The CDR3 consists of 14 residues. Germline V gene lookup returns CDR1 SGHTA and CDR2 FQGNSA. V gave up 5 bases and J gave up 9 bases, with 17 bases separating them. In TCRdb, the RACE reads were re-called with MiXCR into one record per CDR3 protein. The table includes 65,000 or so distinct CDR3 sequences, roughly 6.6% detected once. Time point given: healthy volunteer bleed at 6 weeks. It was unfractionated whole blood from which total RNA was extracted. This clonotype was counted between two and nine times. The chain joins TRBV7-2 to TRBJ1-3, with no clear D. The specimen was whole blood. This TCR came from a female donor in good health. Some clones in this sample may be carry-over from other donors' samples. The CDR3 loop reads CASSPTVLEGTIYF. In DNA form, the CDR3 reads TGTGCCAGCAGCCCGACCGTCCTGGAAGGCACCATATATTTT. Drawing the rest from reference TRBV7-2 and TRBJ1-3, the complete variable domain is GAGVSQSPSNKVTEKGKDVELRCDPISGHTALYWYRQSLGQGLEFLIYFQGNSAPDKSGLPSDRFSAERTGGSVSTLTIQRTQQEDSAVYLCASSPTVLEGTIYFGEGSWLTVV.